Shown below are 21 T cell receptor beta chains from a single sample sequenced in a study of T cells in Graves' hyperthyroidism and ophthalmopathy (dated by TCRdb to between 2018 and 2021). The library was built by means of multiplex PCR. The run used an Illumina HiSeq 2000. The TCR beta CDR3 regions were amplified from RNA transcripts. A first-round RT-PCR of the TCR CDR3 used the HTBI primer set with the Qiagen OneStep RT-PCR kit. TCRdb itself trimmed the public reads at Q25 with fastp, ran MiXCR and retained productive beta chains. Merged by CDR3 protein, the rows form single entries marked with the most common genes and DNA. The sample has about 380,000 distinct CDR3 sequences on record, under 20% of them singletons. Around 40% of the sample is taken by the ten largest. Sequenced: blood. The source is a man aged 18 to 35 with Graves' ophthalmopathy.

This chain connects TRBV5-6 to TRBJ2-7; D remains ambiguous. This CDR3 is built from 14 residues. Germline V CDR1 and CDR2: SGHDT, YYEEEE. V lost 3 bases and J 2 bases, leaving 12 bases between the germline ends. CDR3 protein: CASSSVLPTYEQYF. The DNA of the CDR3 is TGTGCCAGCAGCTCGGTCCTTCCCACCTACGAGCAGTACTTC.

This chain joins TRBV7-3 and TRBJ2-1; 11 positions agree with TRBD2. Germline CDR1 is SGHTA and CDR2 is FQGTGA. The CDR3 is 14 amino acids. Losses at the gene ends were 4 bases for V and 10 bases for J; bases not matched to a gene: 6. The chain's CDR3 is CASSSPGLAVEQFF. CDR3 sequence (DNA): TGTGCCAGCAGCTCACCGGGACTAGCGGTCGAGCAGTTCTTC. Together with reference TRBV7-3 and TRBJ2-1, the CDR3 gives the full variable domain: GAGVSQTPSNKVTEKGKYVELRCDPISGHTALYWYRQSLGQGPEFLIYFQGTGAADDSGLPNDRFFAVRPEGSVSTLKIQRTERGDSAVYLCASSSPGLAVEQFFGPGTRLTVL.

This clonotype was recorded many times. The chain carries TRBV11-2 and TRBJ2-5, with TRBD1 matching over 8 bases. The CDR3 loop spans 16 amino acids. The germline gives CDR1 SGHAT, CDR2 FQNNGV. V was pared by 5 bases and J by 2 bases, with 10 bases of the junction left unmatched. This CDR3 reads CASSPRRTGLQETQYF. CDR3 nucleotides: TGTGCCAGCAGCCCCCGACGGACAGGGCTACAAGAGACCCAGTACTTC.

The chain recombines TRBV5-1 with TRBJ1-2; 7 bases map to TRBD1. V lost 3 bases and J lost 2; bases outside the gene matches: 4. CDR3 size: 14 residues. Germline V CDR1 and CDR2: SGHRS, YFSETQ. CDR3 residues: CASSSQGQNYGYTF. The CDR3 bases are TGCGCCAGCAGCTCTCAGGGACAGAACTATGGCTACACCTTC.

A remark on this clonotype: This may be a read error: a much more frequent sequence differs by one nucleotide. The chain joins TRBV5-1 to TRBJ1-1, with D possibly TRBD1 on 6 matching bases. Looked up from germline, CDR1 is SGHRS and CDR2 is YFSETQ. The CDR3 is made up of 13 amino acids. V was trimmed by 4 bases and J by 3 bases, leaving 10 bases between them. In nucleotides, the CDR3 is TGCGCCAGCAGCAGGGGGTGTGACACTGAAGCTTTCTTT. It is translated as CASSRGCDTEAFF.

This clonotype showed up many times. The gene calls are TRBV7-9 and TRBJ2-7, with 7 bases that match TRBD1. The V gene end was trimmed by 4 bases and the J gene end by 5 bases; junction bases not matched to a gene: 8. Germline-derived CDR1 and CDR2 are SEHNR and FQNEAQ (reference sequence). CDR3 length: 14 amino acids. In DNA form, the CDR3 reads TGTGCCAGCAGCTCAGACCGACAGGGCCACGAGCAGTACTTC. Residues: CASSSDRQGHEQYF.

This chain's CDR3 is CASSAHRDRGPDTEAFF. Here the CDR3 DNA reads TGTGCCAGCAGCGCCCACCGGGACAGGGGGCCCGACACTGAAGCTTTCTTT. The V gene is TRBV2, the J gene TRBJ1-1; 12 bases agree with TRBD1. CDR1 and CDR2 (germline): SNHLY, FYNNEI. With V trimmed by 6 bases and J by 3 bases, 11 bases remained unmatched. This CDR3 region has 17 residues.

This clonotype appeared once. The chain uses TRBV30 and TRBJ2-6; perhaps TRBD1 as D (6 bases). The CDR3 spans 16 residues. The V and J ends lost 6 bases and 1 base respectively, with 16 bases between them. In germline, CDR1 is GTSNPN, CDR2 SVGIG (reference sequence). The CDR3: CACRDKGSSGANVLTF. The CDR3, as DNA: TGTGCCTGCCGGGACAAAGGATCTTCTGGGGCCAACGTCCTGACTTTC.

The table lists this clonotype with many counts. The chain has TRBV7-8 and TRBJ1-1; D ambiguous. The V and J ends lost 8 bases and 5 bases respectively, with 12 bases between them. The germline gives CDR1 SGHVS, CDR2 FQNEAQ. The CDR3 is 12 residues long. CDR3 nucleotide sequence: TGTGCCAGCGGCTCCACGCGGACTGAAGCTTTCTTT. This sequence encodes CASGSTRTEAFF.

This clonotype was observed many times. The V call is TRBV5-1, the J call TRBJ2-7, with TRBD1 identical over 10 bases. CDR3 length equals 14 residues. The V gene's germline CDR1 is SGHRS and CDR2 YFSETQ. V lost 5 bases and J lost 2; bases outside the gene matches: 4. The CDR3 sequence is CASSPDRGPYEQYF. In DNA form, the CDR3 reads TGCGCCAGCAGTCCAGACAGGGGGCCCTACGAGCAGTACTTC. Looking up the rest from reference TRBV5-1 and TRBJ2-7 gives the full variable domain: KAGVTQTPRYLIKTRGQQVTLSCSPISGHRSVSWYQQTPGQGLQFLFEYFSETQRNKGNFPGRFSGRQFSNSRSEMNVSTLELGDSALYLCASSPDRGPYEQYFGPGTRLTVT.

There are many counts of this clonotype. The rearrangement uses TRBV2 and TRBJ2-7; D unclear. Trimming removed 10 bases at V and 6 bases at J, with 13 bases between. Per germline, CDR1 SNHLY and CDR2 FYNNEI. The CDR3 sequence is 11 residues long. For the CDR3, the DNA is TGTGCCACCCGGGTGTACGGCGAGCAGTACTTC. Its translation is CATRVYGEQYF.

This clonotype was recorded many times. The rearrangement uses TRBV3-1 and TRBJ1-1, with 11 bases fitting TRBD1. CDR1 is LGHDT, CDR2 YNNKEL, per germline (reference sequence). This CDR3 contains 15 residues. Unmatched junction bases numbered 3, after V lost 2 bases and J lost 4 bases. CDR3 coding DNA: TGTGCCAGCAGCCAAATGGGACAGGGGGGCACTGAAGCTTTCTTT. Translated, it gives CASSQMGQGGTEAFF.

The chain carries TRBV4-2 and TRBJ2-5; 13 bases agree with TRBD2. From germline, CDR1 is LGHNA and CDR2 YNFKEQ. The CDR3 extends over 17 amino acids. V was clipped by 1 base and J by 5 bases; unmatched bases: 7. CDR3 residues: CASSQVLAGGPLETQYF. The DNA for the CDR3 is TGTGCCAGCAGCCAAGTACTAGCGGGGGGGCCCCTTGAGACCCAGTACTTC.

This clonotype was seen more than once but under ten times. The V gene is TRBV13, the J gene TRBJ1-6; 11 bases fit TRBD1. The CDR3 is made up of 16 amino acids. Germline lookup yields CDR1 PRHDT and CDR2 FYEKMQ (reference sequence). The trim removed 4 bases at V and 11 bases at J, leaving 10 bases unmatched. CDR3 DNA sequence: TGTGCCAGCAGCTCCCGGACAGGGGGCGTATTTCCACCCCTCCACTTT. Amino acid sequence: CASSSRTGGVFPPLHF.

This clonotype was recorded at least ten times. The rearrangement links TRBV5-1 to TRBJ2-7; 7 bases are shared with TRBD1. CDR1 SGHRS and CDR2 YFSETQ come from the germline V gene. This CDR3 spans 14 amino acids. Trimming took 3 bases from V and 2 from J; bases not matched to a gene: 5. The chain's CDR3 is CASSSDRAAYEQYF. The CDR3 DNA follows: TGCGCCAGCAGCTCAGACAGGGCCGCCTACGAGCAGTACTTC.

This rearrangement joins TRBV19 to TRBJ1-5; D is unclear. V was trimmed by 10 bases and J by 6 bases, leaving 13 bases between them. The V gene's germline CDR1 is LNHDA and CDR2 SQIVND (reference sequence). The CDR3 is 12 amino acids. DNA for the CDR3: TGTGCCACCCAGTCCCTACCTCAGCCCCAGCATTTT. Its translation is CATQSLPQPQHF.

The chain uses TRBV10-3 and TRBJ2-3; 12 nucleotides agree with TRBD2. The CDR3 has 15 amino acids. V shed 10 bases and J 1 base; nucleotides not matched to a gene: 6. Per germline, CDR1 ENHRY and CDR2 SYGVKD. The CDR3 bases are TGTGCCACCCAACTAGCGGGGGGAGGCACAGATACGCAGTATTTT. Protein product: CATQLAGGGTDTQYF.

This clonotype was seen a few times. The rearrangement uses TRBV19 and TRBJ2-1; D remains unclear. Trimming cost V 3 bases and J 0 bases, with 12 bases left between them. This CDR3 spans 16 amino acids. Germline values: CDR1 LNHDA, CDR2 SQIVND (reference sequence). CDR3 loop: CASSIEHSRSYNEQFF. In DNA, the CDR3 is TGTGCCAGTAGTATTGAGCACAGCCGCTCCTACAATGAGCAGTTCTTC.

This rearrangement joins TRBV20-1 to TRBJ2-7; TRBD2 aligns across 12 bases. The germline CDR1 and CDR2 sequences are DFQATT and SNEGSKA (reference sequence). V lost 2 bases to trimming and J lost 7 bases; unmatched junction nucleotides: 12. This CDR3 has 16 amino acids. CDR3 nucleotides: TGCAGTGCTAGAATACTAGCGGGGGGTCGAAATGGGGAGCAGTACTTC. Protein: CSARILAGGRNGEQYF.

The table lists this clonotype with a few counts. The genes are TRBV14 and TRBJ2-1; D possibly corresponds to TRBD2 (6 bases). Trimming removed 0 bases from V and 3 bases from J, with 12 bases in between. Looked up from germline, CDR1 is SGHDN and CDR2 is FVKESK. The CDR3 is 16 residues long. CDR3 sequence reads: CASSQEELANYNEQFF. Written as DNA, the CDR3 is TGTGCCAGCAGCCAAGAGGAGCTAGCGAACTACAATGAGCAGTTCTTC.

This clonotype was picked up many times. V and J are TRBV20-1 and TRBJ2-7; 10 positions match TRBD2. This CDR3 has 13 amino acids. Per the germline V gene, CDR1 is DFQATT and CDR2 is SNEGSKA (reference sequence). Unmatched junction bases numbered 2, after V lost 3 bases and J lost 3 bases. This CDR3 reads CSARGLANYEQYF. The CDR3 DNA is TGCAGTGCTAGGGGACTAGCGAACTACGAGCAGTACTTC.